This T cell receptor beta chain was retrieved from a study of T-cell reconstitution after alpha-beta-depleted transplantation in children. Findings of the study overall: Surviving recipient T cells and intrathymic progenitors accounted for some patients' high TCRbeta diversity at day 60. There were reportedly several hundred expanded graft clones from which alpha-beta T cells came about two months after transplant. Newly produced T cells mostly provided counts and TCRbeta diversity after one year, as hyperexpanded clones declined.

Molecular barcoding with unique molecular identifiers was used for the TCRbeta library. TCRdb passed the PCR reads through MiXCR, listing each CDR3 protein once. The sample has 500,000 to 650,000 distinct CDR3 sequences; 10% to 15% are singletons. Remarks on this clonotype: Its target is not known.

V lost 2 bases to trimming and J lost 8 bases, with 16 bases between them. Germline assignment: CDR1 GTSNPN and CDR2 SVGIG (reference sequence). The CDR3 runs 14 residues. The rearrangement uses TRBV30 and TRBJ2-1; no clear D. Sequenced here: PBMCs, mostly from graft donor cells, sampled 360 days after TCRalphabeta/CD19-depleted stem cell transplant. This sequence was found in a male patient under 18 who had a stem cell transplant for acute myeloid leukemia, so the T cells may come from the graft donor. CDR3 sequence (DNA): TGTGCCTGGAGTCGCAGAAGGGTGAACGATGAGCAGTTCTTC. Protein: CAWSRRRVNDEQFF.